This T cell receptor beta chain was sequenced in a study of T-cell reconstitution after alpha-beta-depleted transplantation in children. Notes on this clonotype: As yet, its antigen is unknown.

Unique molecular identifiers were built into the TCRbeta library. TCRdb recomputed calls from the PCR reads with MiXCR, one row per CDR3 protein. The sample consists of hundreds of thousands of distinct CDR3 sequences, around 14% of them appearing once. The V gene lost 5 bases and the J gene lost 4 bases, with 18 bases spanning the gap. Germline V lookup: CDR1 SGHNT, CDR2 YENEEA. CDR3 size: 16 residues. Study findings and constraints: Once a year had passed after transplant, T-cell counts and diversity came mostly from newly produced T cells. Expanded graft clones numbering several hundred reportedly gave rise to alpha-beta T cells about two months after transplant.

This clonotype originated in a girl aged 2 to 10 with congenital amegakaryocytic thrombocytopenia, due to receive a stem cell transplant. J is TRBJ2-1 and V is TRBV11-3, with D perhaps TRBD2 (7 bases). Sequences were derived from PBMCs, sampled before TCRalphabeta/CD19-depleted stem cell transplant. DNA for the CDR3: TGTGCCAGCAGCGGAGGGGGGCCTAGCGGATACAATGAGCAGTTCTTC. It is translated as CASSGGGPSGYNEQFF.